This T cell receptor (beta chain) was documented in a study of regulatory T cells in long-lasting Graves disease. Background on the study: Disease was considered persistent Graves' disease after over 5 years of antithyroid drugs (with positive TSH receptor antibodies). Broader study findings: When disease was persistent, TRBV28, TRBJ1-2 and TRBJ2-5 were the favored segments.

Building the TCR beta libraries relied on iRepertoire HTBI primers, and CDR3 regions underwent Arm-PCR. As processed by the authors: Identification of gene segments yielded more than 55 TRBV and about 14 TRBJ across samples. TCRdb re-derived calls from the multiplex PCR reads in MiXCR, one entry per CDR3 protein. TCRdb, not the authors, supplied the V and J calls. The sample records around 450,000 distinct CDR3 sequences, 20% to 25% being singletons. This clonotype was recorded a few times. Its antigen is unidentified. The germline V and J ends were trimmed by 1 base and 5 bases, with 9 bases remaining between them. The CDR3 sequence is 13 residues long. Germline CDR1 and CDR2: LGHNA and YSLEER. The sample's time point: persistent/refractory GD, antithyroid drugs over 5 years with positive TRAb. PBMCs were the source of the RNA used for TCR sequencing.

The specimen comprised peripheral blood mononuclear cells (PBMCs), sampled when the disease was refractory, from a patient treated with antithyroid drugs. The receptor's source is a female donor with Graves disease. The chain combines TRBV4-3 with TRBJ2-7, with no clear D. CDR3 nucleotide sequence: TGCGCCAGCAGCCAAGGGGCAGGCGACGAGCAGTACTTC. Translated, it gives CASSQGAGDEQYF.